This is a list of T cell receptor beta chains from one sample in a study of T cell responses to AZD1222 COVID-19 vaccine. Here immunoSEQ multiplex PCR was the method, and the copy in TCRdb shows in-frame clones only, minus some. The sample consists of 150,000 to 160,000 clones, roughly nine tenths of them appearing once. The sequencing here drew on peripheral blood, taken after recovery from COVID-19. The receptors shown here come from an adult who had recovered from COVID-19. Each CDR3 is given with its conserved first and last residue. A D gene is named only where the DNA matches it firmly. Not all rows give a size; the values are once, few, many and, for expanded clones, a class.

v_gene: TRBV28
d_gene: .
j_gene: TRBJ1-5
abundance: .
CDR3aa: CASSLLGNQPQHF
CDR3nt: TGTGCCAGCAGTTTACTTGGCAATCAGCCCCAGCATTTT

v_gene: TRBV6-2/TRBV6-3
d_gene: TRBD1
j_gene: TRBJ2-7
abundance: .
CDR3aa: CASSYNRDRGEYEQYF
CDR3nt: TGTGCCAGCAGTTACAACCGGGACAGGGGCGAATACGAGCAGTACTTC

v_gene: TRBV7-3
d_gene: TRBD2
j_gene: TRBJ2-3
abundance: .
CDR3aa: CASSPRVAGSADTQYF
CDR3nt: TGTGCCAGCAGCCCCCGCGTAGCGGGGTCGGCAGATACGCAGTATTTT

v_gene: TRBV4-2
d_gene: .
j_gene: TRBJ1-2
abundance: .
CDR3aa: CASSQEVEGGSGGYTF
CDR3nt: TGTGCCAGCAGCCAAGAGGTCGAGGGGGGGTCAGGGGGCTACACCTTC

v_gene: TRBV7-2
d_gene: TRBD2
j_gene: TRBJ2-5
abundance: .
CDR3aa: CASSFPASGGSPQETQYF
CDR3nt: TGTGCCAGCAGCTTCCCTGCTAGCGGGGGCTCCCCCCAAGAGACCCAGTACTTC

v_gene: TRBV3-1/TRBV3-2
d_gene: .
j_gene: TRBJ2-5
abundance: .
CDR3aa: CASSQDGLAQETQYF
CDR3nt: TGTGCCAGCAGCCAAGATGGACTGGCGCAAGAGACCCAGTACTTC

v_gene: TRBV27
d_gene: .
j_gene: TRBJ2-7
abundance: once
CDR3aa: CASSPAGYEQYF
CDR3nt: TGTGCCAGCAGCCCCGCAGGGTACGAGCAGTACTTC

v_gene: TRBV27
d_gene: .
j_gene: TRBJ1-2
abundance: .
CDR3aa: CASSLEGGTSIYGYTF
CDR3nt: TGTGCCAGCAGCCTAGAGGGGGGAACTAGTATCTATGGCTACACCTTC

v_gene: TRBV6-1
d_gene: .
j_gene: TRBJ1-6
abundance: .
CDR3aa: CASSEALGSPLHF
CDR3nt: TGTGCCAGCAGTGAAGCGTTGGGGTCACCCCTCCACTTT

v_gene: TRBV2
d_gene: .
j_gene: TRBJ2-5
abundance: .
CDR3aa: CASSERREAVETQYF
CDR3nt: TGTGCCAGCAGTGAAAGGAGGGAAGCGGTGGAGACCCAGTACTTC

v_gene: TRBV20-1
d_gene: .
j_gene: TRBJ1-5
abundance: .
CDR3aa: CSASYARDQPQHF
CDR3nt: TGCAGTGCTAGTTACGCGAGGGATCAGCCCCAGCATTTT

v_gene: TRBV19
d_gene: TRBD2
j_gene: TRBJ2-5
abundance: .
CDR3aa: CASSTSGTSETQYF
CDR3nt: TGTGCCAGTAGTACATCCGGGACTAGTGAGACCCAGTACTTC

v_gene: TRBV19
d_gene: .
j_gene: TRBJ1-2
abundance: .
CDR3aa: CASIQTGSGGYTF
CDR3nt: TGTGCCAGTATCCAGACAGGATCTGGGGGCTACACCTTC

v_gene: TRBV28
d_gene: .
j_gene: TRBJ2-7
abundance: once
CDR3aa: CASSQMSGSYEQYF
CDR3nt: TGTGCCAGCAGCCAAATGTCAGGGAGCTACGAGCAGTACTTC

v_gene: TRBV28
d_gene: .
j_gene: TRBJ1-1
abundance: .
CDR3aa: CASRYSTEAFF
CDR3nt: TGTGCCAGCCGATACAGTACTGAAGCTTTCTTT

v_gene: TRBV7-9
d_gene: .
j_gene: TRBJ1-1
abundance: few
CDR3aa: CASSQAGVWTEAFF
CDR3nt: TGTGCCAGCAGCCAGGCTGGGGTCTGGACTGAAGCTTTCTTT

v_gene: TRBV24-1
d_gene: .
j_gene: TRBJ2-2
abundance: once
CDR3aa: CATSDERTVRTGELFF
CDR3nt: TGTGCCACCAGTGATGAGAGGACAGTTCGGACCGGGGAGCTGTTTTTT

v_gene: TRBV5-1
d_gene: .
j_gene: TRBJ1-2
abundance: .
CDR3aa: CASSLETANYGYTF
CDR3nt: TGCGCCAGCAGCTTGGAGACTGCTAACTATGGCTACACCTTC

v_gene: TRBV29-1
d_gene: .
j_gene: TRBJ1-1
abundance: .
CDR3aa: CSVGSGWGMNTEAFF
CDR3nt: TGCAGCGTTGGGAGTGGTTGGGGCATGAACACTGAAGCTTTCTTT

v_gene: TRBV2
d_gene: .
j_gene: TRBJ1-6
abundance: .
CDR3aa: CASSPLFRGVMSYNSPLHF
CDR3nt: TGTGCCAGCAGTCCCTTGTTTAGGGGGGTTATGTCCTATAATTCACCCCTCCACTTT

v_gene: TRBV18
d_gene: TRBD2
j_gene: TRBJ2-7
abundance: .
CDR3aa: CASSPLPQAGGPGEQYF
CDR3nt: TGTGCCAGCTCACCACTCCCTCAAGCGGGAGGGCCTGGAGAGCAGTACTTC

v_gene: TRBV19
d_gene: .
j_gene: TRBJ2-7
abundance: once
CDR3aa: CASSIETGPTVSYEQYF
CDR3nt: TGTGCCAGTAGTATAGAAACCGGGCCCACGGTTTCCTACGAGCAGTACTTC

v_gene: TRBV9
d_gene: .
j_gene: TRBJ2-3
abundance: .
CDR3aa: CASSVEGDSTDTQYF
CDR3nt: TGTGCCAGCAGCGTAGAAGGGGATAGCACAGATACGCAGTATTTT

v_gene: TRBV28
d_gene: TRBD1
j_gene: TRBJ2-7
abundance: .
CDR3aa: CASSSGTGPYEQYF
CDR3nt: TGTGCCAGCAGTTCCGGGACAGGCCCCTACGAGCAGTACTTC

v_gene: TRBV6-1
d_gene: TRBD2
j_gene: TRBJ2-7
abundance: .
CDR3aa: CASSEISGDSYEQYF
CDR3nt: TGTGCCAGCAGTGAAATAAGCGGGGATTCCTACGAGCAGTACTTC